This T cell receptor beta chain appears in the sequencing data of a study of T cell repertoires in cytomegalovirus infection. In the study overall: Researchers turned to recently identified HLA-C-restricted CMV epitopes as well as well-studied HLA-B-restricted ones. Both a matching HLA type and CMV infection were indicated by public TCR beta signatures.

TCRdb independently ran MiXCR on the reads; one entry per CDR3 protein. The data contain roughly 920,000 distinct CDR3 sequences, roughly 30% of them seen just once; the ten biggest clones take up 13%. V was pared by 7 bases and J by 4 bases, with 7 bases of the junction left unmatched. The CDR3 runs to 14 residues. In the case of this clonotype: No antigen is known for it.

This receptor was identified in a human donor in good health (CMV status not recorded). Some clones in this sample may be carry-over from other donors' samples. This specimen consisted of cultured CD8+ T cells from PBMCs, obtained from culture after CMV antigen stimulation. The chain couples TRBV12-3 or TRBV12-4 to TRBJ2-3; 8 bases map to TRBD1. CDR3 nucleotides: TGTGCCAGCACCTGGACAGGGCGCGCAGATACGCAGTATTTT. It codes for CASTWTGRADTQYF.